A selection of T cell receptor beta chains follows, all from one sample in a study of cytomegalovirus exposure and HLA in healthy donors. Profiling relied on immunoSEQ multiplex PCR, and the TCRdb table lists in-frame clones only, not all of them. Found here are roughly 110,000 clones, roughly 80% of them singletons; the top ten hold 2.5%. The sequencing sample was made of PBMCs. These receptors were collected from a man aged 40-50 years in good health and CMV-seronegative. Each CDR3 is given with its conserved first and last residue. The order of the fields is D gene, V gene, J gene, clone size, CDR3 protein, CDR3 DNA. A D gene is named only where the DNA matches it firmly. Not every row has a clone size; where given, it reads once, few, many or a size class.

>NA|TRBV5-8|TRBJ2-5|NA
CASSLGAEETQYF
TGTGCCAGCAGCTTGGGCGCTGAAGAGACCCAGTACTTC
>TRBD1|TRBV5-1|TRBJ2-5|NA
CASSPGQGAGETQYF
TGCGCCAGCAGCCCCGGACAGGGGGCGGGAGAGACCCAGTACTTC
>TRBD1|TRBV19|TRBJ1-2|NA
CASQPGQYYGYTF
TGTGCCAGTCAACCGGGACAGTACTATGGCTACACCTTC
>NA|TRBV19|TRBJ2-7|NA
CASSGQGYEQYF
TGTGCCAGTAGTGGGCAGGGCTACGAGCAGTACTTC
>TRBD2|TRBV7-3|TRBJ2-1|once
CASSHSGRAGAYNEQFF
TGTGCCAGCAGCCACTCCGGTCGAGCGGGGGCCTACAATGAGCAGTTCTTC
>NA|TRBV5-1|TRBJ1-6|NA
CASSPDSNSPLHF
TGCGCCAGCAGCCCGGACAGCAATTCACCCCTCCACTTT
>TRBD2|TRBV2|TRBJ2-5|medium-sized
CASSGLAGVETQYF
TGTGCCAGCAGTGGACTAGCGGGGGTGGAGACCCAGTACTTC
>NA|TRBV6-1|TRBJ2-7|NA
CASSVAGFHEQYF
TGTGCCAGCAGTGTCGCAGGGTTCCACGAGCAGTACTTC
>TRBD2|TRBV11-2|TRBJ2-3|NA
CASRPSGPTDTQYF
TGTGCCAGCAGACCTAGCGGCCCCACAGATACGCAGTATTTT
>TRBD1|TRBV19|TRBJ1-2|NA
CASTRDRATSNYGYTF
TGTGCCAGTACCCGGGACAGGGCCACGTCTAACTATGGCTACACCTTC
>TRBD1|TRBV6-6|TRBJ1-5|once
CASRRQGVSNQPQHF
TGTGCCAGCAGGAGACAGGGGGTAAGCAATCAGCCCCAGCATTTT
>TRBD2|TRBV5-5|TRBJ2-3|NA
CASSLLGTSKADTQYF
TGTGCCAGCAGCTTATTAGGGACTAGCAAGGCAGATACGCAGTATTTT
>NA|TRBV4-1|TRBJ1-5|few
CASSQEGRGFGQPQHF
TGCGCCAGCAGCCAAGAGGGCAGGGGCTTCGGTCAGCCCCAGCATTTT
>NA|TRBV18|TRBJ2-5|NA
CASSPTTGTYQETQYF
TGTGCCAGCTCACCTACGACAGGAACCTACCAAGAGACCCAGTACTTC
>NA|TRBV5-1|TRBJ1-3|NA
CASSADSFGNTIYF
TGCGCCAGCAGCGCGGACAGTTTTGGAAACACCATATATTTT
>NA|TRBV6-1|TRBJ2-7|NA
CASSEGGGLSYEQYF
TGTGCCAGCAGTGAGGGCGGGGGCCTCTCCTACGAGCAGTACTTC
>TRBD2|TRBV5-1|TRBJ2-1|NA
CASSLLWTSGGNEQFF
TGCGCCAGCAGCTTGCTCTGGACTAGCGGGGGAAATGAGCAGTTCTTC